This T cell receptor beta chain was recorded in a study of blood T cell repertoires in COVID-19. Turning to the study itself: COVID-19 samples collected from the United States, Italy and Spain covered acute and convalescent phases. PBMCs, B-cell-depleted T cells, or T cells were the source of the cDNA or gDNA that made up the material.

The CDR3 runs 16 residues. CDR1 is SGHRS, CDR2 YFSETQ, per germline. V was clipped by 3 bases and J by 2 bases, with 17 bases between them. Libraries were prepared by immunoSEQ multiplex PCR; TCRdb keeps only in-frame clonotypes and omits some of them. This table has around 190,000 clones, roughly four fifths appearing once. The V and J genes are TRBV5-1 and TRBJ1-1; D uncertain. Input material: peripheral blood. The origin of this receptor is a woman aged 45-65 years with acute or convalescent COVID-19. The CDR3 is CASSSNPGRLNTEAFF. For the CDR3, the DNA is TGCGCCAGCAGCTCCAACCCGGGAAGGCTAAACACTGAAGCTTTCTTT.